This TCR beta chain originates from a study of control samples from healthy donors and cancer patients. Repertoires were generated with immunoSEQ multiplex PCR, while TCRdb's copy carries only in-frame clones and drops some. Among about 40,000 clones, 80% to 95% were seen once, and the ten largest hold less than 4.5%. Sequences were obtained from blood. The receptor's source is a woman aged 45-60 years in good health.

Here the CDR3 reads CASSYPTGGGAQETQYF. CDR3 DNA sequence: TGTGCCAGCAGTTACCCCACTGGCGGGGGGGCCCAAGAGACCCAGTACTTC. The gene calls are TRBV6-2 or TRBV6-3 and TRBJ2-5; 9 bases fit TRBD2. This CDR3 contains 17 residues. The germline V gene encodes CDR1 MNHEY and CDR2 SVGEGT. Trimming at V came to 2 bases and at J to 1 base, leaving 8 bases not matched to a gene.